This TCR beta chain is drawn from a study of regulatory T cells in long-lasting Graves disease. This CDR3 contains 14 residues. Germline assignment: CDR1 KGHSH and CDR2 LQKENI. Trimming removed 7 bases at V and 3 bases at J, with 15 bases between. This clonotype was detected ten times or more. Library construction for TCR beta used iRepertoire HTBI primers and Arm-PCR of CDR3 regions. TCRdb re-called the multiplex PCR reads with MiXCR, one entry per CDR3 protein. The data hold about 540,000 distinct CDR3 sequences, with around an eighth observed a single time. As to time point: newly diagnosed GD, antithyroid drugs for less than 3 months. From RNA extracted from PBMCs, the TCR library was made. The same sample was also used in a study of T cells in Graves' hyperthyroidism and ophthalmopathy. That study reports: Absence of ophthalmopathy progression within 18 months defined stable Graves' hyperthyroidism. Patients were aged 18 to 65, had disease duration under 2 months, and had newly diagnosed hyperthyroidism.

The source was peripheral blood mononuclear cells (PBMCs), collected at new diagnosis, from a patient treated with antithyroid drugs. The chain uses TRBV18 and TRBJ1-1; D uncertain. This TCR came from a man aged 25-40 years with Graves disease. The CDR3 here is CASFGQAWDTEAFF. The CDR3 bases are TGTGCCAGCTTCGGGCAGGCTTGGGACACTGAAGCTTTCTTT.